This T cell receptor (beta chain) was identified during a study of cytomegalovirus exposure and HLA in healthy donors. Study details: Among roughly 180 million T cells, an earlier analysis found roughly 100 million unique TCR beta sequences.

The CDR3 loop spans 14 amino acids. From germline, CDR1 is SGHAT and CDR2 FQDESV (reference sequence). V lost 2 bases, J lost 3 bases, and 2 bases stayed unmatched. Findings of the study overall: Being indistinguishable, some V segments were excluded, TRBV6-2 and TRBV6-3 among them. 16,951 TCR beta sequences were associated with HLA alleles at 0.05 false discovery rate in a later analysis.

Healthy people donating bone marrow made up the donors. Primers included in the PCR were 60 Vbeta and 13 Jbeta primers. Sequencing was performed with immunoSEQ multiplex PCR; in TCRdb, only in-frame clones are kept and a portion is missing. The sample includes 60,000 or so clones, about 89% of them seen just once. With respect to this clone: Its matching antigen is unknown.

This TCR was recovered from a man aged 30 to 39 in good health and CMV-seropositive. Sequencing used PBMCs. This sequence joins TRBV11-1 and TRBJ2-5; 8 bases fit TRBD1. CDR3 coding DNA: TGTGCCAGCAGCTTAACACAGGGGGAAGAGACCCAGTACTTC. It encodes CASSLTQGEETQYF.